Sequencing of this T cell receptor beta chain was carried out in a study of Ad26.COV2.S vaccination and SARS-CoV-2 variants. On the study more broadly: Sample donor was a member of the COV1001 Ad26.COV2.S trial arm.

Profiled with immunoSEQ multiplex PCR; TCRdb holds only in-frame clones, not every one. The table lists about 680,000 clones, roughly 90% of them singletons. The treatment denotes: about 20 received Ad26.COV2.S at low or high dose, single or two shots; five or six received placebo; per-sample allocation not given. Specimen acquisition occurred on day 63 following the initial vaccine or placebo injection. The germline V gene encodes CDR1 SQVTM and CDR2 ANQGSEA. The CDR3 is 16 amino acids. With V trimmed by 6 bases and J by 4 bases, 12 bases remained unmatched. The sequencing used peripheral blood, collected in a trial of Ad26.COV2.S vaccine versus placebo. V usage is TRBV29-1 and J usage is TRBJ2-3; 11 bases line up with TRBD2. The clonotype comes from a person between 18 and 60 years old who received the Ad26.COV2.S COVID-19 vaccine or a placebo. CDR3 region: CSVNFFSGGAADTQYF. The DNA for the CDR3 is TGCAGCGTGAACTTTTTTAGCGGGGGGGCCGCAGATACGCAGTATTTT.